The 10 T cell receptor beta chains listed next were all sequenced from one sample in a study of shared clonotypes between healthy human individuals. This table comes from immunoSEQ multiplex PCR, and its TCRdb copy is limited to in-frame clones, with some not included. This table holds approximately 460,000 clones, around 77% found once. Sequenced sample: PBMCs. These TCRs come from a woman in her thirties or forties in good health. Some clones in this sample may be carry-over from other donors' samples.

This chain joins TRBV29-1 and TRBJ2-1, with TRBD1 identical over 11 bases. The CDR3 contains 14 residues. Germline V gene data show CDR1 as SQVTM and CDR2 as ANQGSEA. V was clipped by 6 bases and J by 7 bases; unmatched bases: 8. CDR3 sequence: CSVSWTGGINEQFF. The CDR3 DNA sequence: TGCAGCGTATCCTGGACAGGGGGCATAAATGAGCAGTTCTTC.

A few counts support this clone. The V gene is TRBV27, the J gene TRBJ1-2; the match to TRBD1 covers 8 bases. This CDR3 spans 14 amino acids. Germline-derived CDR1 and CDR2 are MNHEY and SMNVEV (reference sequence). Trimming removed 5 bases from V and 8 bases from J; junction bases left unmatched: 10. The CDR3 loop reads CASSPRGQGGGYTF. The CDR3, as DNA: TGTGCCAGCAGTCCCCGTGGACAGGGCGGCGGCTACACCTTC.

V usage is TRBV7-8 and J usage is TRBJ2-6, with D unclear. Trimming stripped 2 bases from V and 3 bases from J, with 2 bases between. The CDR3 contains 13 residues. Germline V gene lookup returns CDR1 SGHVS and CDR2 FQNEAQ. The CDR3 reads CASSLFGANVLTF. CDR3 sequence (DNA): TGTGCCAGCAGCTTATTTGGGGCCAACGTCCTGACTTTC.

This chain joins TRBV21-1 and TRBJ2-1; the table's D call of TRBD2 was not tested on the DNA. TRBV21-1 has pseudogene status. The CDR3 is made up of 17 amino acids. The DNA of the CDR3 is TGTGCCAGCAGCAAAGGCAGAGGGACTAGCGAGTACAATGAGCAGTTCTTC. Its protein is CASSKGRGTSEYNEQFF.

The J gene is TRBJ2-7, the V gene TRBV14; TRBD2 matches at 11 bases. Germline CDR1 reads SGHDN; CDR2 reads FVKESK. The V gene end was trimmed by 4 bases and the J gene end by 5 bases; junction bases not matched to a gene: 10. This CDR3 has 16 amino acids. In DNA, the CDR3 is TGTGCCAGCAGCCTCCATTCTAGCGGGAGGACCCACGAGCAGTACTTC. It yields the protein CASSLHSSGRTHEQYF.

The chain couples TRBV7-2 to TRBJ1-1; D uncertain. Germline assignment: CDR1 SGHTA and CDR2 FQGNSA. V was shortened by 6 bases and J by 4 bases, with 15 bases between the two germline ends. CDR3 length equals 14 residues. CDR3 sequence (DNA): TGTGCCAGCAGAATAGACACCCTAAGCACTGAAGCTTTCTTT. Translating it yields CASRIDTLSTEAFF.

The gene calls are TRBV7-9 and TRBJ2-1; no definite D call. Germline values: CDR1 SEHNR, CDR2 FQNEAQ (reference sequence). The length of the CDR3 is 13 residues. Deletions cut 7 bases from V and 0 bases from J, with 7 bases between. The chain's CDR3 is CASIESSYNEQFF. As DNA, the CDR3 is TGTGCCAGCATCGAGAGCTCCTACAATGAGCAGTTCTTC.

The chain has TRBV7-3 and TRBJ2-1, with 13 bases fitting TRBD2. Germline assignment: CDR1 SGHTA and CDR2 FQGTGA. V was clipped by 5 bases and J by 7 bases; unmatched bases: 8. The CDR3 is 16 residues long. This CDR3 reads CASSHGGTSGKNEQFF. The DNA of the CDR3 is TGTGCCAGCAGCCATGGGGGGACTAGCGGGAAAAATGAGCAGTTCTTC.

The chain couples TRBV27 to TRBJ1-4; D unclear. Germline V gene data show CDR1 as MNHEY and CDR2 as SMNVEV (reference sequence). Trimming took 3 bases from V and 2 from J, leaving 4 bases between them. CDR3 length: 13 amino acids. CDR3 amino acids: CASSLFTNEKLFF. The CDR3 DNA follows: TGTGCCAGCAGTTTGTTTACTAATGAAAAACTGTTTTTT.

J is TRBJ2-7 and V is TRBV7-2; no clear D. The CDR3 length is 11 residues. V lost 5 bases, J lost 0 bases, and 2 bases lay in between. The V gene's germline CDR1 is SGHTA and CDR2 FQGNSA. As DNA, the CDR3 is TGTGCCAGCAGCAACTCCTACGAGCAGTACTTC. Translation gives CASSNSYEQYF.